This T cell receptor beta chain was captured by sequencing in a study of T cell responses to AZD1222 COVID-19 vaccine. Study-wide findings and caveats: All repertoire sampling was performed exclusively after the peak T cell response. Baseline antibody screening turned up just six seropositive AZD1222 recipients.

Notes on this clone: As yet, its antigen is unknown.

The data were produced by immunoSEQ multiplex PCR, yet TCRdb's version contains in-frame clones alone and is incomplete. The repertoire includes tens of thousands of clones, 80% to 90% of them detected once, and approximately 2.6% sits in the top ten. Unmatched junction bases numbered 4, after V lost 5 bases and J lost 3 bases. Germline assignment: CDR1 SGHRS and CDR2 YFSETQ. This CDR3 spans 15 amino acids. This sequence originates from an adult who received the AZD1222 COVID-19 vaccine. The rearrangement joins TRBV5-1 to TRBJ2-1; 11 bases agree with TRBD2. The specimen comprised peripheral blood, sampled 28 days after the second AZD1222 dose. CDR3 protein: CASSPTSGGYNEQFF. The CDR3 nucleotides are TGCGCCAGCAGTCCTACTAGCGGGGGCTACAATGAGCAGTTCTTC.